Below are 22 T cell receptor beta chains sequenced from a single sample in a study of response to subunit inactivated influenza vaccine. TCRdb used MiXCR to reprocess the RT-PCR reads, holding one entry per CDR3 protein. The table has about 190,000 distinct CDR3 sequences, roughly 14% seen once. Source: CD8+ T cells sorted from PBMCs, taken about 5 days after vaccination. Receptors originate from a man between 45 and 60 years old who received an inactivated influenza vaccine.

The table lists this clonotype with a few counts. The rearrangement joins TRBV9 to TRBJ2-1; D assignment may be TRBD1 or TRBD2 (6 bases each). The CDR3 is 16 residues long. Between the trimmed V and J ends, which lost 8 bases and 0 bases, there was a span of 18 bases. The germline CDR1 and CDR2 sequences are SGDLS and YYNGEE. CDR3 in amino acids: CASTPGAISSYNEQFF. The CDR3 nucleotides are TGTGCCAGTACCCCGGGGGCAATTAGCTCCTACAATGAGCAGTTCTTC.

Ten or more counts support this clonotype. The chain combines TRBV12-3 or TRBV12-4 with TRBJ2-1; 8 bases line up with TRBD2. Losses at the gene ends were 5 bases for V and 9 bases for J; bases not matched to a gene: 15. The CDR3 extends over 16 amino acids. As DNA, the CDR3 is TGTGCCAGCAGTACGACTAGCGAACCCTTAGTGACTGAGCAGTTCTTC. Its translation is CASSTTSEPLVTEQFF.

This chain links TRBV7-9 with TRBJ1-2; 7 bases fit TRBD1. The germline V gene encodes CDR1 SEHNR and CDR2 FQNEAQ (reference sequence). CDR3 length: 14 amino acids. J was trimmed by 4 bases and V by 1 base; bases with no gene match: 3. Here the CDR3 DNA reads TGTGCCAGCAGCTTAGGGGGACAGCTCTATGGCTACACCTTC. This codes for CASSLGGQLYGYTF.

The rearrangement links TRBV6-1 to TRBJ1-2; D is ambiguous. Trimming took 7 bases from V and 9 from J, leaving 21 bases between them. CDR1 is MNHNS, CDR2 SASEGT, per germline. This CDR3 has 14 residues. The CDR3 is CASNLGSETLSYTF. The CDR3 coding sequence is TGTGCCAGCAACTTAGGGTCTGAGACTTTGAGCTACACCTTC.

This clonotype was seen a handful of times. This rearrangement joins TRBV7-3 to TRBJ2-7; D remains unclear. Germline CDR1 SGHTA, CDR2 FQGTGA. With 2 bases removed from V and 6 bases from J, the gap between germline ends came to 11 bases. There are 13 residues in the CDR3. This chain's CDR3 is CASSLLSRSEQYF. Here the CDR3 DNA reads TGTGCCAGCAGCTTACTGTCGCGGAGCGAGCAGTACTTC.

The CDR3 sequence is CSARGRASNQPQHF. The CDR3 nucleotides are TGCAGTGCTAGAGGTCGAGCGAGCAATCAGCCCCAGCATTTT. The chain couples TRBV20-1 to TRBJ1-5, with unresolved D. The length of the CDR3 is 14 residues. The V gene lost 1 base and the J gene lost 1 base, with 8 bases spanning the gap. Germline assignment: CDR1 DFQATT and CDR2 SNEGSKA (reference sequence).

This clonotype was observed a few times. DNA of the CDR3: TGCAGCGTTGAGTATCGGGAGCGGAGCTCCTACAATGAGCAGTTCTTC. This translates into CSVEYRERSSYNEQFF. The chain joins TRBV29-1 to TRBJ2-1; possibly TRBD2 for D (6 bases). Germline CDR1 SQVTM, CDR2 ANQGSEA. This CDR3 spans 16 amino acids. The V gene lost 3 bases and the J gene lost 0 bases, with 15 bases spanning the gap.

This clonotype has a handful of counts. The CDR3 bases are TGTGCCAGCTCACCGTCCGGGACAGCTTACGAGCAGTACTTC. This codes for CASSPSGTAYEQYF. The chain recombines TRBV18 with TRBJ2-7; 7 nucleotides line up with TRBD1. The junction had 6 bases not matched to a gene; V was cut back by 3 bases and J by 4 bases. The germline V gene encodes CDR1 KGHSH and CDR2 LQKENI. The CDR3 length is 14 residues.

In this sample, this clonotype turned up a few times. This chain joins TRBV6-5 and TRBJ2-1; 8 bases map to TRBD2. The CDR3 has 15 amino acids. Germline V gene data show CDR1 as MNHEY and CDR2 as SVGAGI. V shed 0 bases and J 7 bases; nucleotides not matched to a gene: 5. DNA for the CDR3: TGTGCCAGCAGTTACTCGAGCGGGAGTGGAAATGAGCAGTTCTTC. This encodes CASSYSSGSGNEQFF.

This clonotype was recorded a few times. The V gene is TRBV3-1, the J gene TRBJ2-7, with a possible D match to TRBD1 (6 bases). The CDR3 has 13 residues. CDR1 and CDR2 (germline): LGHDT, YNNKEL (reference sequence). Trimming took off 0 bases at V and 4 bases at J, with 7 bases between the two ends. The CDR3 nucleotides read TGTGCCAGCAGCCAAGAACAGGGATACGAGCAGTACTTC. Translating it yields CASSQEQGYEQYF.

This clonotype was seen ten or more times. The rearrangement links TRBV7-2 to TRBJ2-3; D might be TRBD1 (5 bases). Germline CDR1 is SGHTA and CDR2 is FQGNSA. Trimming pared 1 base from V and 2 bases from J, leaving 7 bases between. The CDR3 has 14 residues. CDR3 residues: CASSLEQDTDTQYF. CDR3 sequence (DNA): TGTGCCAGCAGCTTAGAACAGGACACAGATACGCAGTATTTT. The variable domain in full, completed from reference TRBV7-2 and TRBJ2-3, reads GAGVSQSPSNKVTEKGKDVELRCDPISGHTALYWYRQSLGQGLEFLIYFQGNSAPDKSGLPSDRFSAERTGGSVSTLTIQRTQQEDSAVYLCASSLEQDTDTQYFGPGTRLTVL.

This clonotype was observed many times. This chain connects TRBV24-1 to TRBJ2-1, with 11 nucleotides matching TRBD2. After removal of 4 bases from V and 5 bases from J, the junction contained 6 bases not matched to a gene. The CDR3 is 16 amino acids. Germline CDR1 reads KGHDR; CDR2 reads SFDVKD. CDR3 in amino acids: CATSDPGTSGDNEQFF. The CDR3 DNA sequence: TGTGCCACCAGTGACCCCGGGACTAGCGGCGACAATGAGCAGTTCTTC.

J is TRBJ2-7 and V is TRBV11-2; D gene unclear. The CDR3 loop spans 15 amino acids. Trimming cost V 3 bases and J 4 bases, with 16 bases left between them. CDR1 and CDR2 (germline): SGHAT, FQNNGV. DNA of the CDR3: TGTGCCAGCAGCTTTGGCTGGGCCTTAGAATACGAGCAGTACTTC. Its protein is CASSFGWALEYEQYF.

CDR3 loop: CASSLSVSGGEQYF. The CDR3 region has the DNA TGTGCCAGCAGCTTGTCTGTGTCCGGTGGAGAGCAGTACTTC. The chain has TRBV5-4 and TRBJ2-7; D unresolved. The germline V gene has CDR1 SGHNT and CDR2 YYREEE (reference sequence). The V end lost 1 base, the J end lost 7 bases, and 15 bases lay between the germline ends. The CDR3 consists of 14 residues.

The CDR3 region has the DNA TGTGCCAGCAGTTCCGACAGAAACGTCGGCAATCAGCCCCAGCATTTT. Its translation is CASSSDRNVGNQPQHF. The rearrangement uses TRBV12-3 or TRBV12-4 and TRBJ1-5; D might be TRBD1 (5 bases). CDR3 length: 16 amino acids. Trimming stripped 4 bases from V and 2 bases from J, with 15 bases between.

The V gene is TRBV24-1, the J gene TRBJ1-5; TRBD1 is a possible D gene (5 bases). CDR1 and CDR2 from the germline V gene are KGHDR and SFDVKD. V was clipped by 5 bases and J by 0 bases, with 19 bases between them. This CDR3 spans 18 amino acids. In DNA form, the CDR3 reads TGTGCCACCAGTGTAGACCAGCAGGGTTTCTTTAGCAATCAGCCCCAGCATTTT. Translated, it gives CATSVDQQGFFSNQPQHF.

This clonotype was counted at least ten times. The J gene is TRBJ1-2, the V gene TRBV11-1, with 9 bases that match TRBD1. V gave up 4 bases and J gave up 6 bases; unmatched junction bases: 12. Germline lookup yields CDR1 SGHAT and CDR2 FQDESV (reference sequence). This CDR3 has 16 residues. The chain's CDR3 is CASSYRTGDFVDGYTF. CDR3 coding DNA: TGTGCCAGCAGCTACCGGACAGGGGATTTCGTGGATGGCTACACCTTC.

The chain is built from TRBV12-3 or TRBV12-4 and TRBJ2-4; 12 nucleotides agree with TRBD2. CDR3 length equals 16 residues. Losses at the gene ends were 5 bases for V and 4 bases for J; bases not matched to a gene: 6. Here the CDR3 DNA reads TGTGCCAGCAGTCATACTAGCGGGGGGTGGAAAAACATTCAGTACTTC. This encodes CASSHTSGGWKNIQYF.

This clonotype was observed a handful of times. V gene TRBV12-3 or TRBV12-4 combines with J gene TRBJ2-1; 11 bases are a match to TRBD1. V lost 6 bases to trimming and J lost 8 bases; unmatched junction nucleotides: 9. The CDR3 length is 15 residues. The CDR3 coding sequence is TGTGCCAGCAGGCCCGGGACAGGGGGTGAGTATGAGCAGTTCTTC. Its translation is CASRPGTGGEYEQFF.

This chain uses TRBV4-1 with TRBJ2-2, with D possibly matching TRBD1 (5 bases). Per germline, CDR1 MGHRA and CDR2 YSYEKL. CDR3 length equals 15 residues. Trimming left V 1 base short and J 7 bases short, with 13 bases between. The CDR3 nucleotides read TGCGCCAGCAGCCAAGGAGCGCAGGGCGGCGGGGAGCTGTTTTTT. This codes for CASSQGAQGGGELFF.

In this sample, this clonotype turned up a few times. CDR3 bases: TGTGCCAGCAGCGTAGGGAGGGGGGTACATGGCTACACCTTC. Its translation is CASSVGRGVHGYTF. The chain uses TRBV9 and TRBJ1-2; possible D gene TRBD1, 6 bases. Germline V gene sequence: CDR1 SGDLS, CDR2 YYNGEE. This CDR3 region has 14 residues. Trimming left V 0 bases short and J 6 bases short, with 12 bases between. The full variable domain, completed using reference TRBV9 and TRBJ1-2, is DSGVTQTPKHLITATGQRVTLRCSPRSGDLSVYWYQQSLDQGLQFLIQYYNGEERAKGNILERFSAQQFPDLHSELNLSSLELGDSALYFCASSVGRGVHGYTFGSGTRLTVV.

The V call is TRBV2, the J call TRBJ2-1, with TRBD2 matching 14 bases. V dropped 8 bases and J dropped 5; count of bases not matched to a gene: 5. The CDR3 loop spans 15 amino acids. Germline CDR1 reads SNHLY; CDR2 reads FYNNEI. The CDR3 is CASRGTSGGHNEQFF. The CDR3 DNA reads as TGTGCCAGCCGAGGGACTAGCGGGGGCCACAATGAGCAGTTCTTC. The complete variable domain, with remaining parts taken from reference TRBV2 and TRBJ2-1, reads EPEVTQTPSHQVTQMGQEVILRCVPISNHLYFYWYRQILGQKVEFLVSFYNNEISEKSEIFDDQFSVERPDGSNFTLKIRSTKLEDSAMYFCASRGTSGGHNEQFFGPGTRLTVL.